This TCR beta chain was sequenced for a study of blood T cell repertoires in COVID-19. About the research overall: Samples came from the United States, Italy and Spain, spanning acute and convalescent COVID-19.

Per the germline V gene, CDR1 is SGHRS and CDR2 is YFSETQ. The CDR3 extends over 14 amino acids. The V and J ends lost 3 bases and 7 bases, in that order; junction bases with no gene match: 7. Living in 24 US areas, the participants were between roughly 18 and 90 years of age. Recovered Cohort 3 donors showed two negative PCRs, clearance, or symptom resolution. Per the study methods: From reference gene primer amplification, estimates of nucleated cell counts were derived. Data came from immunoSEQ multiplex PCR; TCRdb stores just in-frame clones and leaves some out. The DNA was the basis for D and trimming; V, J and clone size are from that table. The repertoire holds roughly 250,000 clones, with approximately 85% as singletons.

This chain links TRBV5-1 with TRBJ1-2; 9 nucleotides line up with TRBD1. This clonotype was sampled from a woman aged 30 to 39 who had recovered from COVID-19. Sequenced sample: PBMCs or T cells enriched from blood (not recorded which). DNA of the CDR3: TGCGCCAGCAGCTGGGGACAGGGCTCGGCTGGCTACACCTTC. This encodes CASSWGQGSAGYTF.